Reported below is one T cell receptor beta chain. The antigen is undetermined. This sample stems from a study of T-cell memory formation after mild COVID-19. Study-wide results and limits: Clones that got smaller from day 15 to 85 had even CD4/CD8, while clones growing later tipped toward CD4+.

There are 15 residues in the CDR3. Germline lookup yields CDR1 SGHNT and CDR2 YYREEE (reference sequence). V lost 1 base to trimming and J lost 0 bases, with 11 bases between them. The 5'RACE method, run with constant-segment primers, produced TCR alpha and TCR beta cDNA libraries (carrying sample barcodes and UMIs). TCRdb used MiXCR to reprocess the 5' RACE reads, holding one entry per CDR3 protein. The sample carries roughly 500,000 distinct CDR3 sequences, roughly 20% recorded once. This chain connects TRBV5-4 to TRBJ2-7; the D gene could be TRBD1 or TRBD2 (5 bases each). The specimen was PBMCs or a T cell subset sorted from them (not recorded which). The clonotype was recovered from an adult woman who had mild COVID-19 (a few samples of this study predate the infection). Cell type and time point are not known. The DNA of the CDR3 is TGTGCCAGCAGCTTGAGACCGGGGCCCTCCTACGAGCAGTACTTC. Its translation is CASSLRPGPSYEQYF.